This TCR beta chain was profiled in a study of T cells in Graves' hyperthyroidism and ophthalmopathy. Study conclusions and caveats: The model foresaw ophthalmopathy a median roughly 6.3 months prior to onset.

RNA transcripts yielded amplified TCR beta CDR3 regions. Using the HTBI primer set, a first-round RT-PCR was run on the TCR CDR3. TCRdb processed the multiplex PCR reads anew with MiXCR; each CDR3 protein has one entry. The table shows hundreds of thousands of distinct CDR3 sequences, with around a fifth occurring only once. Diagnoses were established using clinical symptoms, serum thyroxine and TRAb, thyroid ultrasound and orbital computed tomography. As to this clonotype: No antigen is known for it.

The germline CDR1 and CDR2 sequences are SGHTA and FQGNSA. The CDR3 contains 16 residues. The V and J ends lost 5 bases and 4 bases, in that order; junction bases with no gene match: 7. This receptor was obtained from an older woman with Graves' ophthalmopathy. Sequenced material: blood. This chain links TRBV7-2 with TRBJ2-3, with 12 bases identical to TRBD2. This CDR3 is CASSRTSGAIADTQYF. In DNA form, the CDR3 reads TGTGCCAGCAGCAGGACTAGCGGGGCAATAGCAGATACGCAGTATTTT.